The rows below give T cell receptor beta chains drawn from one sample of a study of response to subunit inactivated influenza vaccine. From the RT-PCR reads, TCRdb called clonotypes with MiXCR, one entry per CDR3 protein. The data show 500,000 or so distinct CDR3 sequences, with about 15% seen just once and approximately 3% held by the top ten. Sequencing was performed on CD4+ T cells sorted from PBMCs, taken around 25 months after vaccination. These receptors were obtained from a man aged 50-75 years who received an inactivated influenza vaccine. The CDR3 runs from the conserved cysteine through the conserved F or W. Each record gives: J gene, V gene, CDR3 protein.

>TRBJ2-2|TRBV4-2
CASSRTSSGTGELFF
>TRBJ2-1|TRBV10-2
CASSDWAGAYNEQFF
>TRBJ2-2|TRBV29-1
CSAGAPGELFF
>TRBJ1-1|TRBV15
CATSRDRGSTEAFF
>TRBJ2-1|TRBV7-2
CASSLGSGGNNEQFF
>TRBJ2-2|TRBV6-2/TRBV6-3
CASKTYSDTGELFF
>TRBJ2-2|TRBV20-1
CSALEGLGAGELFF
>TRBJ1-1|TRBV7-2
CASSLAIEAFF
>TRBJ2-2|TRBV3-1
CASRSGSTGELFF
>TRBJ1-1|TRBV3-1
CASRDRGARAFF
>TRBJ2-5|TRBV5-1
CASSLRTGPTETQYF
>TRBJ2-3|TRBV3-1
CASSQERQRDTDTQYF
>TRBJ2-3|TRBV10-3
CAIRSRELLTDTQYF
>TRBJ2-3|TRBV13
CASSLGLGDTDTQYF
>TRBJ1-1|TRBV4-2
CASSQPTGTGSTEAFF
>TRBJ2-5|TRBV27
CASSFRDGDSKYF
>TRBJ2-7|TRBV10-3
CAISPNNEQYF
>TRBJ1-5|TRBV5-1
CASSLAGEGQPQHF
>TRBJ2-1|TRBV6-1
CASSATSGSNEQFF
>TRBJ1-2|TRBV6-1
CASSEAWTATPYGYTF
>TRBJ1-2|TRBV20-1
CSARVDRTGSYGYTF
>TRBJ2-5|TRBV12-3/TRBV12-4
CASSNRDRVLRRETQYF
>TRBJ2-2|TRBV29-1
CSVGQGHYTGELFF
>TRBJ1-2|TRBV7-2
CASSLDHLLSGYTF
>TRBJ1-5|TRBV20-1
CSAIDRVRRQPQHF
>TRBJ2-3|TRBV20-1
CSARPDRETDTQYF
>TRBJ2-1|TRBV11-2
CASSPLEGNEQFF
>TRBJ2-7|TRBV30
CAWSVGRLRLSYEQYF
>TRBJ2-2|TRBV3-1
CASSQPRSGYGSVLGELFF
>TRBJ2-1|TRBV6-5
CASNGNNEQFF
>TRBJ2-1|TRBV9
CASSPGGRAMQSYNEQFF
>TRBJ2-2|TRBV19
CASSVGQSNTGELFF
>TRBJ2-7|TRBV20-1
CSAEGQGVYEQYF
>TRBJ2-7|TRBV27
CASSPDLIRDRAYEQYF
>TRBJ2-1|TRBV12-3/TRBV12-4
CASSSNRGLTYEQFF
>TRBJ2-3|TRBV29-1
CSVESGQGRDTQYF
>TRBJ2-1|TRBV20-1
CSARPLHQTSGSFLQQFF
>TRBJ1-1|TRBV10-3
CAISPPGGGTEAFF
>TRBJ1-5|TRBV7-9
CASSSVYSNQPQHF
>TRBJ2-5|TRBV6-2/TRBV6-3
CASSYHRGKTQETQYF
>TRBJ2-3|TRBV6-2/TRBV6-3
CASSSSSGYSTDTQYF
>TRBJ2-3|TRBV20-1
CSAPSGGNTDTQYF
>TRBJ1-6|TRBV18
CASSPGQGGNSPLHF
>TRBJ2-2|TRBV4-3
CASSQEGVDGQLGELFF
>TRBJ2-1|TRBV7-2
CASSLGLSGLSYNEQFF
>TRBJ2-1|TRBV7-2
CASSPGGGEQFF
>TRBJ1-1|TRBV28
CASSWYRQGTEAFF
>TRBJ1-4|TRBV7-9
CASSLSGGWPQF
>TRBJ2-5|TRBV29-1
CSVEDHRVPGSLQETQYF
>TRBJ2-7|TRBV12-3/TRBV12-4
CASSFQQGYEQYF
>TRBJ2-1|TRBV5-1
CASGSSLLSGTQIYNEQFF
>TRBJ1-2|TRBV3-1
CASSQEEGGRGYTF
>TRBJ1-1|TRBV5-6
CASSFGQVLWNTEAFF
>TRBJ2-3|TRBV14
CASRPGGTYTQYF
>TRBJ1-1|TRBV5-1
CASSLGQGYGAFF